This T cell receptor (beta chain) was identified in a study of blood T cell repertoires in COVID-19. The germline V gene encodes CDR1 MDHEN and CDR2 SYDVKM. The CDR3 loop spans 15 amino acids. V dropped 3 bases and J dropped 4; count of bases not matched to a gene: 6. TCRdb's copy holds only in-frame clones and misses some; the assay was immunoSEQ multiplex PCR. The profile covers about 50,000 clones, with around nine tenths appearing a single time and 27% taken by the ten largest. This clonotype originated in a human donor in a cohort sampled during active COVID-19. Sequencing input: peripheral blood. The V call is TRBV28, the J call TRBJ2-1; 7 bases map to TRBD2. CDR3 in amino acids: CASSFPGLGYNEQFF. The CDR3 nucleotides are TGTGCCAGCAGTTTCCCCGGACTAGGGTACAATGAGCAGTTCTTC. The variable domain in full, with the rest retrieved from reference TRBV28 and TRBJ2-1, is DVKVTQSSRYLVKRTGEKVFLECVQDMDHENMFWYRQDPGLGLRLIYFSYDVKMKEKGDIPEGYSVSREKKERFSLILESASTNQTSMYLCASSFPGLGYNEQFFGPGTRLTVL.